One sample yielded the 27 T cell receptor beta chains listed below, sequenced in a study of blood T cell repertoires in COVID-19. Data came from immunoSEQ multiplex PCR; TCRdb stores just in-frame clones and leaves some out. The sample consists of about 160,000 clones, more than 70% of them appearing once. What was sequenced was peripheral blood. These receptors came from a woman over 75 with active or convalescent COVID-19.

This clone was seen only a few times. The chain uses TRBV7-9 and TRBJ1-5; D is uncertain. The V gene lost 6 bases and the J gene lost 2 bases, with 23 bases spanning the gap. This CDR3 is built from 18 residues. CDR1 and CDR2 (germline): SEHNR, FQNEAQ (reference sequence). The CDR3 sequence is CASSRSPRGTGGNQPQHF. As DNA, the CDR3 is TGTGCCAGCAGTCGTAGCCCGCGGGGAACCGGGGGCAATCAGCCCCAGCATTTT.

The V and J genes are TRBV6-2 or TRBV6-3 and TRBJ2-1; 7 positions agree with TRBD2. The CDR3 covers 16 residues. V gave up 4 bases and J gave up 10 bases; unmatched junction bases: 16. From germline, CDR1 is MNHEY and CDR2 SVGEGT. The CDR3 DNA sequence: TGTGCCAGCAGTTCGCGAACCGCTCAAGTGGGAGGGGAGCAGTTCTTC. It is translated as CASSSRTAQVGGEQFF.

This clone was seen a few times. This sequence joins TRBV24-1 and TRBJ1-1, with 8 bases lining up with TRBD1. With V trimmed by 3 bases and J by 6 bases, 8 bases remained unmatched. In germline, CDR1 is KGHDR, CDR2 SFDVKD. The CDR3 contains 15 residues. In DNA, the CDR3 is TGTGCCACCAGTGATGGGAGGACAGGGTCCCCTGAAGCTTTCTTT. This translates into CATSDGRTGSPEAFF.

The chain links TRBV6-5 to TRBJ2-7, with D hard to call. The CDR3 has 13 amino acids. Trimming took 8 bases from V and 4 from J, leaving 15 bases between them. From germline, CDR1 is MNHEY and CDR2 SVGAGI. Written as DNA, the CDR3 is TGTGCCAGCGGTCACAGTAGACCTTACGAGCAGTACTTC. Translated: CASGHSRPYEQYF.

Only one count was recorded for this clone. The DNA of the CDR3 is TGTGCCTGGAGTCTGAACTTTATACAGGGTAGGGGTCAGCCCCAGCATTTT. This gives the protein CAWSLNFIQGRGQPQHF. This rearrangement joins TRBV30 to TRBJ1-5, with D perhaps matching TRBD1 (6 bases). The V gene's germline CDR1 is GTSNPN and CDR2 SVGIG (reference sequence). V lost 2 bases, J lost 6 bases, and 23 bases lay in between. The CDR3 covers 17 residues.

The chain carries TRBV2 and TRBJ1-2; TRBD1 agrees at 10 bases. From germline, CDR1 is SNHLY and CDR2 FYNNEI. This CDR3 has 16 amino acids. Unmatched junction bases numbered 8, after V lost 5 bases and J lost 2 bases. The CDR3 here is CASSLDRGLRNYGYTF. The DNA of the CDR3 is TGTGCCAGCAGTCTGGACAGGGGGTTGCGAAACTATGGCTACACCTTC.

V is TRBV7-9 and J is TRBJ1-1, with D tentatively TRBD1 (6 bases). The V and J ends lost 7 bases and 4 bases respectively, with 13 bases between them. Per the germline V gene, CDR1 is SEHNR and CDR2 is FQNEAQ (reference sequence). This CDR3 is built from 13 residues. As DNA, the CDR3 is TGTGCCAGCACTCACAGGGATGGCACTGAAGCTTTCTTT. Amino acid sequence: CASTHRDGTEAFF.

A single count supports this clone. V and J are TRBV15 and TRBJ1-1; tentatively, D is TRBD1 (5 bases). The germline V gene has CDR1 LNHNV and CDR2 YYDKDF (reference sequence). CDR3 length equals 13 residues. The ends were cut back, 0 bases at V and 5 bases at J, with 7 bases in the middle. The DNA of the CDR3 is TGTGCCACCAGCAGAGACCGGACAACTGAAGCTTTCTTT. Its translation is CATSRDRTTEAFF.

The chain recombines TRBV7-6 with TRBJ1-2, with 7 bases matching TRBD1. Germline V gene sequence: CDR1 SGHVS, CDR2 FNYEAQ. The CDR3 extends over 15 amino acids. V dropped 5 bases and J dropped 0; count of bases not matched to a gene: 6. The chain's CDR3 is CASSPGTAANYGYTF. DNA for the CDR3: TGTGCCAGCAGCCCCGGGACAGCCGCTAACTATGGCTACACCTTC.

J is TRBJ2-7 and V is TRBV7-2, with unresolved D. CDR1 is SGHTA, CDR2 FQGNSA, per germline. This CDR3 contains 13 residues. Trimming left V 1 base short and J 6 bases short, with 10 bases between. The DNA for the CDR3 is TGTGCCAGCAGCTTAGTAACCCCGGGCGAGCAGTACTTC. Protein product: CASSLVTPGEQYF.

The gene calls are TRBV5-1 and TRBJ1-1, with TRBD1 matching 11 bases. Losses at the gene ends were 3 bases for V and 1 base for J; bases not matched to a gene: 8. CDR3 length: 17 amino acids. The germline V gene encodes CDR1 SGHRS and CDR2 YFSETQ. CDR3 region: CASSWYGQGAGNTEAFF. CDR3 in DNA: TGCGCCAGCAGCTGGTATGGACAGGGGGCCGGGAACACTGAAGCTTTCTTT.

The chain couples TRBV7-9 to TRBJ1-2, with D unclear. The CDR3 length is 12 residues. Germline V gene sequence: CDR1 SEHNR, CDR2 FQNEAQ (reference sequence). With 7 bases removed from V and 2 bases from J, the gap between germline ends came to 8 bases. The CDR3 region is CASTRENYGYTF. CDR3 DNA: TGTGCCAGCACCCGGGAAAACTATGGCTACACCTTC.

This rearrangement joins TRBV7-3 to TRBJ2-7; D uncertain. This CDR3 has 14 residues. Germline values: CDR1 SGHTA, CDR2 FQGTGA. Trimming cost V 2 bases and J 0 bases, with 8 bases left between them. In DNA, the CDR3 is TGTGCCAGCAGCTTAGGTCCTAACTCCTACGAGCAGTACTTC. Residues: CASSLGPNSYEQYF.

The chain is built from TRBV9 and TRBJ1-3; 7 bases match TRBD1. J was trimmed by 8 bases and V by 3 bases; bases with no gene match: 14. CDR3 length: 16 amino acids. In germline, CDR1 is SGDLS, CDR2 YYNGEE. CDR3 bases: TGTGCCAGCAGCGATCGGACAGGCCATGGAGTTGACACCATATATTTT. This translates into CASSDRTGHGVDTIYF.

This rearrangement joins TRBV12-3 or TRBV12-4 to TRBJ1-1; D not resolved. V gave up 3 bases and J gave up 4 bases, with 9 bases separating them. This CDR3 is built from 13 residues. The CDR3 coding sequence is TGTGCCAGCAGTTTGGAGGGCCCCACTGAAGCTTTCTTT. Amino acid sequence: CASSLEGPTEAFF.

The gene calls are TRBV5-4 and TRBJ2-1; D is possibly TRBD1 (8 bases). The ends were cut back, 9 bases at V and 1 base at J, with 14 bases in the middle. This CDR3 is 14 amino acids long. The germline CDR1 and CDR2 sequences are SGHNT and YYREEE (reference sequence). CDR3 amino acids: CATLQGGSYNEQFF. The CDR3 nucleotides are TGTGCCACCCTACAGGGGGGGTCCTACAATGAGCAGTTCTTC.

The J gene is TRBJ2-7, the V gene TRBV12-3 or TRBV12-4; 9 nucleotides line up with TRBD2. The CDR3 has 13 amino acids. V trimming: 6 bases; J trimming: 6 bases; junction bases outside the gene matches: 6. CDR3 nucleotides: TGTGCCAGCAGCTCAGCGGGAGGTAGCGAGCAGTACTTC. Translated: CASSSAGGSEQYF.

The J gene is TRBJ2-2, the V gene TRBV6-2 or TRBV6-3; 8 nucleotides agree with TRBD1. The CDR3 runs to 15 residues. The V gene end was trimmed by 2 bases and the J gene end by 6 bases; junction bases not matched to a gene: 5. Germline loops: CDR1 MNHEY, CDR2 SVGEGT. For the CDR3, the DNA is TGTGCCAGCAGTTACCCCAGGGGGCGCCCCGGGGAGCTGTTTTTT. Amino acid sequence: CASSYPRGRPGELFF.

The CDR3 spells CASSVVGQLAGGLNTGELFF. CDR3 DNA sequence: TGCGCCAGCAGCGTGGTTGGGCAGCTAGCGGGAGGACTGAACACCGGGGAGCTGTTTTTT. The chain combines TRBV5-1 with TRBJ2-2, with TRBD2 identical over 11 bases. Germline V gives CDR1 SGHRS, CDR2 YFSETQ. J gave up 1 base and V 4 bases, and 15 bases lay outside the gene matches. CDR3 length: 20 residues.

This rearrangement joins TRBV9 to TRBJ2-5; 9 nucleotides line up with TRBD2. Germline V gives CDR1 SGDLS, CDR2 YYNGEE. The CDR3 runs to 16 residues. The junction had 4 bases not matched to a gene; V was cut back by 0 bases and J by 1 base. The CDR3, as DNA: TGTGCCAGCAGCGTAGGGGCTAGCGGGGTCCAAGAGACCCAGTACTTC. Protein: CASSVGASGVQETQYF.

The genes are TRBV7-3 and TRBJ1-1; D is perhaps TRBD1 (5 bases). Germline CDR1 and CDR2: SGHTA and FQGTGA. The CDR3 is 15 amino acids. V dropped 5 bases and J dropped 10 bases, with 23 bases sitting between them. CDR3 bases: TGTGCCAGCAGCCGGGATTGGGGGGAACGTAAGGTAGCTTTCTTT. Translated, it gives CASSRDWGERKVAFF.

The rearrangement links TRBV19 to TRBJ1-2; 7 nucleotides align to TRBD1. The CDR3 contains 12 residues. V was clipped by 7 bases and J by 6 bases; unmatched bases: 5. The germline gives CDR1 LNHDA, CDR2 SQIVND (reference sequence). In DNA, the CDR3 is TGTGCCAGTACCGTACAGGGGAATGGCTACACCTTC. Amino acids: CASTVQGNGYTF.

This clone was picked up one time. The CDR3 is CASSLRREQFF. The DNA of the CDR3 is TGTGCCAGCAGCTTGCGTCGAGAGCAGTTCTTC. The rearrangement links TRBV7-9 to TRBJ2-1; D is unresolved. The CDR3 sequence is 11 residues long. The germline CDR1 and CDR2 sequences are SEHNR and FQNEAQ (reference sequence). V was clipped by 3 bases and J by 10 bases, with 7 bases between them.

This clone was recorded only once. This chain joins TRBV5-1 and TRBJ1-1, with D possibly being TRBD1 (5 bases). Germline V lookup: CDR1 SGHRS, CDR2 YFSETQ. With 4 bases removed from V and 7 bases from J, the gap between germline ends came to 20 bases. The CDR3 sequence is 15 residues long. Here the CDR3 reads CASSRTPGLGVEAFF. The CDR3 DNA is TGCGCCAGCAGCCGTACACCGGGACTGGGAGTTGAAGCTTTCTTT.

V usage is TRBV28 and J usage is TRBJ2-5; 7 bases agree with TRBD1. CDR1 and CDR2 from the germline V gene are MDHEN and SYDVKM. The CDR3 spans 13 residues. Trimming cost V 9 bases and J 4 bases; bases outside gene matches: 8. The chain's CDR3 is CASFTGAGETQYF. The CDR3 DNA reads as TGTGCCAGTTTCACAGGGGCTGGAGAGACCCAGTACTTC. The full variable domain, with the rest looked up from reference TRBV28 and TRBJ2-5, is DVKVTQSSRYLVKRTGEKVFLECVQDMDHENMFWYRQDPGLGLRLIYFSYDVKMKEKGDIPEGYSVSREKKERFSLILESASTNQTSMYLCASFTGAGETQYFGPGTRLLVL.

This chain uses TRBV5-1 with TRBJ2-1; D gene uncertain. Trimming cost V 2 bases and J 6 bases, with 12 bases left between them. Germline lookup yields CDR1 SGHRS and CDR2 YFSETQ. The CDR3 extends over 14 amino acids. The CDR3 DNA sequence: TGCGCCAGCAGCTTACCCCTCTCGGGCAATGAGCAGTTCTTC. Translating it yields CASSLPLSGNEQFF.

In DNA, the CDR3 is TGTGCCAGCAGCCCCGGGACACGCAACACTGAAGCTTTCTTT. Encoded protein: CASSPGTRNTEAFF. The chain uses TRBV11-2 and TRBJ1-1; the D gene is possibly TRBD1 (6 bases). Germline V gene sequence: CDR1 SGHAT, CDR2 FQNNGV. V shed 5 bases and J shed 2 bases, with 12 bases lying between them. The CDR3 runs 14 residues.